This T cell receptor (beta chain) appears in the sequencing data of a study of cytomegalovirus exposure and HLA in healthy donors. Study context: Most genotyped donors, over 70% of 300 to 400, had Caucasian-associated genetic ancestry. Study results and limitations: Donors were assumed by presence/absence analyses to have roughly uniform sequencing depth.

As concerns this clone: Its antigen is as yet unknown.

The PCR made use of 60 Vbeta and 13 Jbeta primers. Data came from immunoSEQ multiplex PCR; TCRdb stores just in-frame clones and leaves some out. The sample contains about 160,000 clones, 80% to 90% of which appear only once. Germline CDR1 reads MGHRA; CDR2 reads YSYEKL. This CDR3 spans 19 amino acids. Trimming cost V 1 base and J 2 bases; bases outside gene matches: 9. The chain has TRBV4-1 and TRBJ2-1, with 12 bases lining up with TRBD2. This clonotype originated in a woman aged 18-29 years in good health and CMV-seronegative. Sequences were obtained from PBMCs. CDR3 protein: CASSQGWLAGGGAYNEQFF. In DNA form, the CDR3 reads TGCGCCAGCAGCCAAGGTTGGCTAGCGGGAGGGGGGGCCTACAATGAGCAGTTCTTC.